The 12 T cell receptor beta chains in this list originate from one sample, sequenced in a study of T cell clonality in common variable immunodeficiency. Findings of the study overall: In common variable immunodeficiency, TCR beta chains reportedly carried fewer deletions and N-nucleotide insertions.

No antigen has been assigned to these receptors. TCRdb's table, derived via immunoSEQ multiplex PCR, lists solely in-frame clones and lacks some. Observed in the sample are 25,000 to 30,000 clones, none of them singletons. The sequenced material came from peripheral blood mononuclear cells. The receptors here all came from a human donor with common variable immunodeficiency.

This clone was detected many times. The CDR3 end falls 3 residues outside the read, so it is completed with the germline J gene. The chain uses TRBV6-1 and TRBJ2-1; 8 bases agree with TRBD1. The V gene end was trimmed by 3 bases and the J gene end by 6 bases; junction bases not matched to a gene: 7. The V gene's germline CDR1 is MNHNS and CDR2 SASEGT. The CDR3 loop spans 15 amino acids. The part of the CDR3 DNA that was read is TGTGCCAGCAGTGACCGACAGGGGTTCGCCAATGAG. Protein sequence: CASSDRQGFANE. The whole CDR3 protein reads CASSDRQGFANEQFF.

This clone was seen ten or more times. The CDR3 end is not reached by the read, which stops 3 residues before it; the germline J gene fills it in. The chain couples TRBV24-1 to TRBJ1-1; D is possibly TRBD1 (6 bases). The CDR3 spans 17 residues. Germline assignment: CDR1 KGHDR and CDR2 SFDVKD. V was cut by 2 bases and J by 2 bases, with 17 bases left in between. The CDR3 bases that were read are TGTGCCACCAGTGATTCACAACCAGGGGAGTTTAACACTGAA. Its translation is CATSDSQPGEFNTE. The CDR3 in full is CATSDSQPGEFNTEAFF.

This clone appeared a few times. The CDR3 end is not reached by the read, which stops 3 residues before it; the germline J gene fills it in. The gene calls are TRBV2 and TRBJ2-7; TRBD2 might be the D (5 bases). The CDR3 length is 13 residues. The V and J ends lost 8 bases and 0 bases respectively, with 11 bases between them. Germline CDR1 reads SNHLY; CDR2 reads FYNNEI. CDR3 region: CASLRGFSYEQYF. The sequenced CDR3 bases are TGTGCCAGCTTACGGGGATTCTCCTACGAG. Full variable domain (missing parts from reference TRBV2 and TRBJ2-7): EPEVTQTPSHQVTQMGQEVILRCVPISNHLYFYWYRQILGQKVEFLVSFYNNEISEKSEIFDDQFSVERPDGSNFTLKIRSTKLEDSAMYFCASLRGFSYEQYFGPGTRLTVT.

The CDR3 sequence: CASSLLDGYEQYF. The covered CDR3 bases are TGTGCCAGCAGCTTATTAGACGGGTACGAG. The rearrangement uses TRBV7-2 and TRBJ2-7, with no clear D. The CDR3 end is not reached by the read, which stops 3 residues before it; the germline J gene fills it in. Trimming removed 2 bases from V and 4 bases from J, with 9 bases in between. The germline V gene encodes CDR1 SGHTA and CDR2 FQGNSA. The CDR3 extends over 13 amino acids.

The CDR3 protein is CASRSPGQGLNTEAFF. Incomplete CDR3 DNA: TGTGCCAGCAGGAGCCCGGGACAGGGGTTGAACACTGAA. The chain couples TRBV6-2 or TRBV6-3 to TRBJ1-1, with 10 positions matching TRBD1. Sequencing ends 3 residues short of the CDR3 end; the germline J gene provides the rest. Trimming cost V 6 bases and J 0 bases; bases outside gene matches: 7. This CDR3 contains 16 residues. From germline, CDR1 is MNHEY and CDR2 SVGEGT.

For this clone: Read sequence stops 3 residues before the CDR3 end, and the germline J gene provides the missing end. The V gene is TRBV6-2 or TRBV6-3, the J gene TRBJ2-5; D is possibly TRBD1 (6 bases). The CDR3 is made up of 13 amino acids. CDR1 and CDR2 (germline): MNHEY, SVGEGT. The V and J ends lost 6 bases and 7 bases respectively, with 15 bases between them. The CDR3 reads CASSRRQAGTQYF. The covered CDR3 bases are TGTGCCAGCAGCCGACGACAGGCCGGGACC.

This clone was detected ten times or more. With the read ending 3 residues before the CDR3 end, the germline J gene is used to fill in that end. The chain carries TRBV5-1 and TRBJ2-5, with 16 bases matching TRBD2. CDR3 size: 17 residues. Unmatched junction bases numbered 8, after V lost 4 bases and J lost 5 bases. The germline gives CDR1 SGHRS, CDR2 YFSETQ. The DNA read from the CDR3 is TGCGCCAGCAGCCCTGGGACTAGCGGGGGGGCCGGGGAGACC. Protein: CASSPGTSGGAGET. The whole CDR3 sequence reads CASSPGTSGGAGETQYF.

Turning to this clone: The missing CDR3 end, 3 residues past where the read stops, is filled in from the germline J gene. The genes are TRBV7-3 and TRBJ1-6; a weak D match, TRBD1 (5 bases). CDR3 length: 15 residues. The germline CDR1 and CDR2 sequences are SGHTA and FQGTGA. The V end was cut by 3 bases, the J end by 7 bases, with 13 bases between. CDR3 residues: CASSLGGETNSPLHF. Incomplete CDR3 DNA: TGTGCCAGCAGCTTGGGGGGAGAGACGAATTCACCC.

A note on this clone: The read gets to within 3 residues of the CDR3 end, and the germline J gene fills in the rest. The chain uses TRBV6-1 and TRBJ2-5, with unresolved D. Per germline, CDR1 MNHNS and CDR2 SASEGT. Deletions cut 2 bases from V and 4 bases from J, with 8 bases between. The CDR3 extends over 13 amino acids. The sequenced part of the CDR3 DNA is TGTGCCAGCAGTGAAATAGTTTTAGAGACC. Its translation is CASSEIVLET. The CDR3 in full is CASSEIVLETQYF.

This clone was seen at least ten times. The sequenced CDR3 bases are TGTGCCAGCAGCCCCGGGACTAGCGGGACC. This translates into CASSPGTSGT. In full, the CDR3 reads CASSPGTSGTQYF. The chain combines TRBV5-4 with TRBJ2-5, with TRBD2 matching over 11 bases. The observed sequence ends 3 residues before the CDR3 terminus, with the missing tail filled in from the germline J gene. CDR1 SGHNT and CDR2 YYREEE come from the germline V gene (reference sequence). V was pared by 4 bases and J by 7 bases, with 3 bases of the junction left unmatched. The CDR3 sequence is 13 residues long.

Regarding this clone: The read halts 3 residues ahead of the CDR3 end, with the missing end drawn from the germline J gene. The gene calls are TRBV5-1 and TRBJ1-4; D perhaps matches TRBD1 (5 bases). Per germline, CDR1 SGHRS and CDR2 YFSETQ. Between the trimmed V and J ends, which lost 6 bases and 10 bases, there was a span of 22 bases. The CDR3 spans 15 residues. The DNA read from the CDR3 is TGCGCCAGCAAGAGGGGATTGACCCCCGAGGGAAAA. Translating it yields CASKRGLTPEGK. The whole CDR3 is CASKRGLTPEGKLFF.

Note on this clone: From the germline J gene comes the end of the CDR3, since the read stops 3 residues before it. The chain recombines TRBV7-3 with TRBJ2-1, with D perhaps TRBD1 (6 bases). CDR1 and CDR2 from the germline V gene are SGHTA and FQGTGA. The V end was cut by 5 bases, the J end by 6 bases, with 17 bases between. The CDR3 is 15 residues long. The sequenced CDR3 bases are TGTGCCAGCAGCCCCCGGACAGATGTGGTCAATGAG. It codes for CASSPRTDVVNE. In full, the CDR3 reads CASSPRTDVVNEQFF.